Here is one T cell receptor (beta chain) with its context. This sample is drawn from a study of T cells in Graves' hyperthyroidism and ophthalmopathy. It was RNA transcripts that yielded the amplified TCR beta CDR3 regions. Researchers ran a first-round RT-PCR on the TCR CDR3 using the HTBI primer set. TCRdb reprocessed the multiplex PCR reads via MiXCR and lists one record per CDR3 protein. The sample holds around 370,000 distinct CDR3 sequences, about 18% seen once. V lost 4 bases and J 5 bases, leaving 8 bases between the germline ends. The CDR3 contains 12 residues. Patients showing uncontrolled infection, other autoimmune disease, pregnancy or lactation were ineligible.

This receptor was taken from a man aged 18 to 29 with Graves' ophthalmopathy. Sequencing was done on a sample of blood. The chain is built from TRBV12-3 or TRBV12-4 and TRBJ1-2; D is possibly TRBD1 (5 bases). The CDR3 reads CASSSPGYGYTF. DNA for the CDR3: TGTGCCAGCAGTTCCCCAGGGTATGGCTACACCTTC.